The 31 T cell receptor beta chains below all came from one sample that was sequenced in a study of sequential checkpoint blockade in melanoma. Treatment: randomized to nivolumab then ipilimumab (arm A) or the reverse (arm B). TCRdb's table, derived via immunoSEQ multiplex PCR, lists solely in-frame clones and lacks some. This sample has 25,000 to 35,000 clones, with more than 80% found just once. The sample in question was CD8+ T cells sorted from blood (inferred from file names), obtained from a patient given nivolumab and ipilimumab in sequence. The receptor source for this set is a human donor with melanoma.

The CDR3 nucleotides read TGTGCCAGCAGCGTAGGGGGGGACGAGCAGTACTTC. Its protein is CASSVGGDEQYF. The chain couples TRBV9 to TRBJ2-5; D might be TRBD2 (6 bases). Near its end, the DNA agrees better with TRBJ2-7, so the J call may be wrong. Germline CDR1 reads SGDLS; CDR2 reads YYNGEE. The CDR3 is 12 amino acids.

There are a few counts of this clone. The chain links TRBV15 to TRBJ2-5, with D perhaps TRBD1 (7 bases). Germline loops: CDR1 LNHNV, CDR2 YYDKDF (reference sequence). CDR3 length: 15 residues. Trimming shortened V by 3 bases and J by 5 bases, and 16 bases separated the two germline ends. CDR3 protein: CATSREGAGGETQYF. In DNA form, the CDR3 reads TGTGCCACCAGCAGGGAGGGGGCGGGCGGGGAGACCCAGTACTTC.

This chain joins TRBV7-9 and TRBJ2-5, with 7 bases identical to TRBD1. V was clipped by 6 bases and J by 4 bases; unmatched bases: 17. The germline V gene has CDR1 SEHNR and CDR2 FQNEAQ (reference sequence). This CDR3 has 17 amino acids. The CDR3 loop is CASSFSLQGENGETQYF. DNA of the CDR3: TGTGCCAGCAGTTTTTCACTCCAGGGGGAAAACGGAGAGACCCAGTACTTC. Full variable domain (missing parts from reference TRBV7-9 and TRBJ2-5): DTGVSQNPRHKITKRGQNVTFRCDPISEHNRLYWYRQTLGQGPEFLTYFQNEAQLEKSRLLSDRFSAERPKGSFSTLEIQRTEQGDSAMYLCASSFSLQGENGETQYFGPGTRLLVL.

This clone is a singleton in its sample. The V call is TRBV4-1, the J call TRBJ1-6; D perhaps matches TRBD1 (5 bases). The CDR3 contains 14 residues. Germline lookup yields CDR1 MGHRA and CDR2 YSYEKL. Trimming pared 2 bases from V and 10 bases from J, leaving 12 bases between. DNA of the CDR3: TGCGCCAGCAGCCAAATAGGAGGGGTATCACCCCTCCACTTT. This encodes CASSQIGGVSPLHF.

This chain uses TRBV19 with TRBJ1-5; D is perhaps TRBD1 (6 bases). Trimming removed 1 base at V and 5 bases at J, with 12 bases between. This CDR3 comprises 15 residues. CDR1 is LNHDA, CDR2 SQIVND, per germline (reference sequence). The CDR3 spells CASSIAARGDQPQHF. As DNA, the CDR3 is TGTGCCAGTAGTATAGCGGCCAGGGGTGATCAGCCCCAGCATTTT.

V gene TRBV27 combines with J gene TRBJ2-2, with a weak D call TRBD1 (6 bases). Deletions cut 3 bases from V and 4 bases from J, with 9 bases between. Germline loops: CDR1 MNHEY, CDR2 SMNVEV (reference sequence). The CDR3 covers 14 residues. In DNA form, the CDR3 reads TGTGCCAGCAGTTTGGGGGCGGGCACCGGGGAGCTGTTTTTT. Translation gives CASSLGAGTGELFF.

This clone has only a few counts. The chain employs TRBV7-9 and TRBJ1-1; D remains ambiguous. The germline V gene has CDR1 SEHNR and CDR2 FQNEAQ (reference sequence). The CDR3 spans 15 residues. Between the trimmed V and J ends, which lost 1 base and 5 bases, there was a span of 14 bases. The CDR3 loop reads CASSLDGGLVTEAFF. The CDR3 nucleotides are TGTGCCAGCAGCTTAGACGGCGGATTGGTGACTGAAGCTTTCTTT. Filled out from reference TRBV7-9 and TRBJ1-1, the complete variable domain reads DTGVSQNPRHKITKRGQNVTFRCDPISEHNRLYWYRQTLGQGPEFLTYFQNEAQLEKSRLLSDRFSAERPKGSFSTLEIQRTEQGDSAMYLCASSLDGGLVTEAFFGQGTRLTVV.

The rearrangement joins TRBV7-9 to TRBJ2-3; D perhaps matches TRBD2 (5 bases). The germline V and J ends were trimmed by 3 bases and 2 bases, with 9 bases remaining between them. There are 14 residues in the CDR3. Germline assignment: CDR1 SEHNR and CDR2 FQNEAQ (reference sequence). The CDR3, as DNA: TGTGCCAGCAGCTTCGGAGGTTACACAGATACGCAGTATTTT. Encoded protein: CASSFGGYTDTQYF.

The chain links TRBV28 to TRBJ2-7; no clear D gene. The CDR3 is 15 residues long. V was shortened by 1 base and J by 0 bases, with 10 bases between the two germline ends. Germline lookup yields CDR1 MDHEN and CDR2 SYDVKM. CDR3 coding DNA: TGTGCCAGCAGTTTATCAGGAACACTCTCCTACGAGCAGTACTTC. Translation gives CASSLSGTLSYEQYF.

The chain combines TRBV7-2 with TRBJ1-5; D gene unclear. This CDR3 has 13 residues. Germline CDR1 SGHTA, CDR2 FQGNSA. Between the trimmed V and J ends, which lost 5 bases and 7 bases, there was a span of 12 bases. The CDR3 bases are TGTGCCAGCAGCCTGGCGGGCTTACAGCCCCAGCATTTT. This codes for CASSLAGLQPQHF.

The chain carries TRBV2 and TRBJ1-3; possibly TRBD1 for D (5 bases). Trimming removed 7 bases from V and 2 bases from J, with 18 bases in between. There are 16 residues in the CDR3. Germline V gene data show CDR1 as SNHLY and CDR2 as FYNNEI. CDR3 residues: CASMGGRADTGNTIYF. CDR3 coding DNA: TGTGCCAGCATGGGGGGGAGGGCGGACACTGGAAACACCATATATTTT.

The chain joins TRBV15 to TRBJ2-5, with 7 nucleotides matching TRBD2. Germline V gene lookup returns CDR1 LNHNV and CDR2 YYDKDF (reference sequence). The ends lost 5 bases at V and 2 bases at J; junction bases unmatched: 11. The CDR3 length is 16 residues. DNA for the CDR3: TGTGCCACCAGCGGTCCCTCTAGCGGCCGACAAGAGACCCAGTACTTC. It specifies CATSGPSSGRQETQYF.

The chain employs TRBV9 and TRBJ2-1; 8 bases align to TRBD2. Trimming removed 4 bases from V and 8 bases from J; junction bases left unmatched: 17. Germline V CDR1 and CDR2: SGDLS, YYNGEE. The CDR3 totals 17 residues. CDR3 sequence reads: CASSPHLGGGQRDEQFF. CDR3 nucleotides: TGTGCCAGCAGCCCTCACCTTGGCGGGGGGCAAAGGGATGAGCAGTTCTTC.

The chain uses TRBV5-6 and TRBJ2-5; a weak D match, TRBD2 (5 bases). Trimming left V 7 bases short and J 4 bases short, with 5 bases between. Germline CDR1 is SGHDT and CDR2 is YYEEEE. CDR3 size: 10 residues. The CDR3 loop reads CASAGETQYF. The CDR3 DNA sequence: TGTGCCAGCGCGGGAGAGACCCAGTACTTC.

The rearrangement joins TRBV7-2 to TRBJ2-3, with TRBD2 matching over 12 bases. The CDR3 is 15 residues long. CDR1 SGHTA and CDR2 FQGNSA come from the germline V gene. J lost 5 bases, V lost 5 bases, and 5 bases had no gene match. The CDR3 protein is CASSDLAGGRDTQYF. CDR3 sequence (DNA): TGTGCCAGCAGCGATCTAGCGGGAGGGCGAGATACGCAGTATTTT.

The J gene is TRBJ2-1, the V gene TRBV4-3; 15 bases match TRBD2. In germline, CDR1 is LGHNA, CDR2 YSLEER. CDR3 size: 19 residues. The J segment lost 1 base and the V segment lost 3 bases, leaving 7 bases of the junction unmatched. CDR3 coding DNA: TGCGCCAGCAGCCAGGGTCGGACTAGCGGGGGGGGATCCTACAATGAGCAGTTCTTC. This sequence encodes CASSQGRTSGGGSYNEQFF.

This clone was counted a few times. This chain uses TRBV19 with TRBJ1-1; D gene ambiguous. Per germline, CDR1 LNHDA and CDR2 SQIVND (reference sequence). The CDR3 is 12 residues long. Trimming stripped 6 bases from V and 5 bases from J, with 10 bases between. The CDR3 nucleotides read TGTGCCAGTAGCGAGGGATGGACTGAAGCTTTCTTT. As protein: CASSEGWTEAFF.

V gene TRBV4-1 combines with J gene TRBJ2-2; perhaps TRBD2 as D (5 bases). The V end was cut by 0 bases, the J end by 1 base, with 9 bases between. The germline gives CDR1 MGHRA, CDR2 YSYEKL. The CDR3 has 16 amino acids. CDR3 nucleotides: TGCGCCAGCAGCCAAGATCGAGGGATGAACACCGGGGAGCTGTTTTTT. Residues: CASSQDRGMNTGELFF.

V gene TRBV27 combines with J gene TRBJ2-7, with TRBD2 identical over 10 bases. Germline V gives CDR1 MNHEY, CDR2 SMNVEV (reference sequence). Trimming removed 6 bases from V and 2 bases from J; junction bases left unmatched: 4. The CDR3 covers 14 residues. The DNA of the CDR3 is TGTGCCAGCAGATGGACTAGCGGAACCTACGAGCAGTACTTC. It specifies CASRWTSGTYEQYF.

CDR3 in DNA: TGTGCCAGCATCGGGGTGGCTGGGGCCAACGTCCTGACTTTC. As protein: CASIGVAGANVLTF. The genes are TRBV6-6 and TRBJ2-6, with D perhaps matching TRBD2 (5 bases). The ends were cut back, 7 bases at V and 2 bases at J, with 9 bases in the middle. This CDR3 is built from 14 residues. Germline V CDR1 and CDR2: MNHNY, SVGAGI (reference sequence).

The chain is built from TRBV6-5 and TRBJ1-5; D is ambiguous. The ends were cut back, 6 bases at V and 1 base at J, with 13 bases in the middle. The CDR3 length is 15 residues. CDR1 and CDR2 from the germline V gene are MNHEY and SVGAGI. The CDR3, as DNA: TGTGCCAGCAGATATAACGTTGGCAGCAATCAGCCCCAGCATTTT. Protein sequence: CASRYNVGSNQPQHF.

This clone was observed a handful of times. CDR3 sequence: CASSKGAASYNEQFF. The CDR3 DNA sequence: TGTGCCAGCAGCAAGGGGGCGGCCTCCTACAATGAGCAGTTCTTC. V gene TRBV21-1 combines with J gene TRBJ2-1; TRBD1 was called by the table and not checked on the DNA. TRBV21-1 is reported as a pseudogene. The CDR3 runs 15 residues.

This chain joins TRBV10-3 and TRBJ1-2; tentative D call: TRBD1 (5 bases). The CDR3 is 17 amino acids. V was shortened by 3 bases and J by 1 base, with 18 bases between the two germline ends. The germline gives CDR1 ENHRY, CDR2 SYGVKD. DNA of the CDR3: TGTGCCATCAGTGATGTTTGGGCCGGGACTTATAACTATGGCTACACCTTC. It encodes CAISDVWAGTYNYGYTF.

CDR3 residues: CASSDSFQGKFF. For the CDR3, the DNA is TGTGCCAGCAGTGACTCCTTCCAGGGAAAGTTCTTC. The rearrangement joins TRBV6-4 to TRBJ2-1; tentatively, D is TRBD1 (5 bases). The CDR3 has 12 residues. Between the trimmed V and J ends, which lost 0 bases and 14 bases, there was a span of 11 bases. The germline V gene has CDR1 MRHNA and CDR2 SNTAGT.

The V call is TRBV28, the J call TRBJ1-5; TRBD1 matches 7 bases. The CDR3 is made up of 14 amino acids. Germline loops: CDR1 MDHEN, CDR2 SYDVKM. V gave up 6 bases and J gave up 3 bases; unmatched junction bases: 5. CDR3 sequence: CASSPDRVNQPQHF. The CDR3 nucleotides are TGTGCCAGCAGCCCAGACAGGGTCAATCAGCCCCAGCATTTT.

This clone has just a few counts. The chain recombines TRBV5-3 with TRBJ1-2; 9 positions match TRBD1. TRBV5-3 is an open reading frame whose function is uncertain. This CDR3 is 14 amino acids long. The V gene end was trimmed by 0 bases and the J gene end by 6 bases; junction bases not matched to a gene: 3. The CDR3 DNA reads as TGTGCCAGAAGCTTGGGGACAGGGGCAGATGGCTACACCTTC. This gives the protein CARSLGTGADGYTF.

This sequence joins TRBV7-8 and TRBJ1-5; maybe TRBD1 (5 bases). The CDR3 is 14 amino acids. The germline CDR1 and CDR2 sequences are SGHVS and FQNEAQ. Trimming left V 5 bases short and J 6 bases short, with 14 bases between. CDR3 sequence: CASSHGGEGQPQHF. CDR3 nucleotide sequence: TGTGCCAGCAGCCATGGGGGGGAGGGTCAGCCCCAGCATTTT.

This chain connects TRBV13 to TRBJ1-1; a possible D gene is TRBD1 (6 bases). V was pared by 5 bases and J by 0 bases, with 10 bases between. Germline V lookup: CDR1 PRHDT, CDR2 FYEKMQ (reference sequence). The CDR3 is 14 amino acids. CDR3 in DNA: TGTGCCAGCAGCCGACAGGACATGAACACTGAAGCTTTCTTT. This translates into CASSRQDMNTEAFF.

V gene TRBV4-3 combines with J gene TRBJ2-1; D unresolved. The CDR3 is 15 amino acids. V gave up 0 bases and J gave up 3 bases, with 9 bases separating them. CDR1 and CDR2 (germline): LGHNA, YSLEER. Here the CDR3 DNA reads TGCGCCAGCAGCCAAGATCCTGTCTACTACAATGAGCAGTTCTTC. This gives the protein CASSQDPVYYNEQFF.

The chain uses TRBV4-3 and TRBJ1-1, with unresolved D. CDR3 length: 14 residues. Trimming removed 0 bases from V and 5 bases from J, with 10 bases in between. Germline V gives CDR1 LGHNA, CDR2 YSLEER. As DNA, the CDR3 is TGCGCCAGCAGCCAAGAAGGAACTATAACTGAAGCTTTCTTT. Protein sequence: CASSQEGTITEAFF.

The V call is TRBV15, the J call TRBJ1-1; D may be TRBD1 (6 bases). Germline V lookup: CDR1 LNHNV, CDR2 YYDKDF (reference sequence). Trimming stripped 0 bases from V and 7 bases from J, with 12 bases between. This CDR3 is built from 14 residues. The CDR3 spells CATSRDSNRVEAFF. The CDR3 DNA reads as TGTGCCACCAGCAGAGATAGCAACAGGGTTGAAGCTTTCTTT. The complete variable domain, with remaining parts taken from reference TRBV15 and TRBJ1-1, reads DAMVIQNPRYQVTQFGKPVTLSCSQTLNHNVMYWYQQKSSQAPKLLFHYYDKDFNNEADTPDNFQSRRPNTSFCFLDIRSPGLGDTAMYLCATSRDSNRVEAFFGQGTRLTVV.